This T cell receptor beta chain came from a study of relationships among human T cell subsets. V was clipped by 3 bases and J by 2 bases, with 16 bases between them. This CDR3 is 16 amino acids long. The germline CDR1 and CDR2 sequences are MDHEN and SYDVKM. TCR alpha and beta CDR3s were amplified from mRNA by semiquantitative ARM-PCR. Tagged nested gene-specific primers were used first, then communal superprimers amplified exponentially. From the multiplex PCR reads, TCRdb called clonotypes with MiXCR, one entry per CDR3 protein. The profile covers 2,500 to 3,000 distinct CDR3 sequences, with approximately 82% appearing a single time and 17% taken by the ten largest.

The sequenced sample was total T cells sorted from blood. The receptor was derived from a man aged 35-49 years in good health. The rearrangement joins TRBV28 to TRBJ1-1, with D possibly matching TRBD1 (5 bases). CDR3 amino acids: CASSLDGALGNTEAFF. CDR3 nucleotide sequence: TGTGCCAGCAGTTTGGATGGGGCCCTCGGAAACACTGAAGCTTTCTTT.